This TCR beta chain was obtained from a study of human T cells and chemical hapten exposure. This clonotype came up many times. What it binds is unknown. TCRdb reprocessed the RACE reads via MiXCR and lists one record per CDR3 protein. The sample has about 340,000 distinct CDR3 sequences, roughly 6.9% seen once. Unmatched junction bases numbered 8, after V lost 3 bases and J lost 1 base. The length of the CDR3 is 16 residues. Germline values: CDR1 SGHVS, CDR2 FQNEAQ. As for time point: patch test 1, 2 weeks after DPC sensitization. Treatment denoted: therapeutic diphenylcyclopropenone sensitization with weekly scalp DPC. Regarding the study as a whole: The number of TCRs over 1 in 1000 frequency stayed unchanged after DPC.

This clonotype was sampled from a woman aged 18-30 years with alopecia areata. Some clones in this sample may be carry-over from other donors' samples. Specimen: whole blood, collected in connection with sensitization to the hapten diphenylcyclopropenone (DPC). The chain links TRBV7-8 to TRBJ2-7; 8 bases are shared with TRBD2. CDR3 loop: CASSFPRGATSYEQYF. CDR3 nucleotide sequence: TGTGCCAGCAGCTTCCCGCGGGGGGCCACTTCCTACGAGCAGTACTTC.